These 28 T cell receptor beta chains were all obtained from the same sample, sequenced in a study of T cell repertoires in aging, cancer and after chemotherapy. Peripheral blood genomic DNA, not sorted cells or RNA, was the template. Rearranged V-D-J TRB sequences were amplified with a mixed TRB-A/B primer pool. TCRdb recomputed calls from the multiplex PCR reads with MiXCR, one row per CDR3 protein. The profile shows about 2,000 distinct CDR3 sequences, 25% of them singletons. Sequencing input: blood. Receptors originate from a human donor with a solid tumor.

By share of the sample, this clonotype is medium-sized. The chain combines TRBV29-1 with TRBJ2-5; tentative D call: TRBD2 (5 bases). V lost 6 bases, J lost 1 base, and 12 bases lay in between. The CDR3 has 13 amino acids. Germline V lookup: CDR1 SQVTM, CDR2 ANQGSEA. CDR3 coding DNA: TGCAGCGTAACGCTAGCAACCCAAGAGACCCAGTACTTC. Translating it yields CSVTLATQETQYF.

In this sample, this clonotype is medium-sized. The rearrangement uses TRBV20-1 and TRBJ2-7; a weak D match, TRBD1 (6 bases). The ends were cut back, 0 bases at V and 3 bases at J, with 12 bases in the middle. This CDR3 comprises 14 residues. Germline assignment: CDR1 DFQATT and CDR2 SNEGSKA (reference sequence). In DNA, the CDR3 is TGCAGTGCTAGAGATCGGGTAGGGGGCTACGAGCAGTACTTC. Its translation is CSARDRVGGYEQYF.

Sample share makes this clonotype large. For the CDR3, the DNA is TGTGCCAGCAGTCCGGTGGGGGAGGGTTACAATGAGCAGTTCTTC. Translation: CASSPVGEGYNEQFF. The chain has TRBV6-1 and TRBJ2-1; 7 nucleotides agree with TRBD2. Unmatched junction bases numbered 8, after V lost 5 bases and J lost 4 bases. The CDR3 runs 15 residues. CDR1 MNHNS and CDR2 SASEGT come from the germline V gene.

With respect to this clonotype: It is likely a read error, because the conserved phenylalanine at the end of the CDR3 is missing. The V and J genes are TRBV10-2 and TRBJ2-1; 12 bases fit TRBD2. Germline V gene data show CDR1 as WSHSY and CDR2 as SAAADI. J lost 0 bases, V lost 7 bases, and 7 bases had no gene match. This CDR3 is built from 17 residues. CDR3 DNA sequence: TGCGCCAGCACCCCAACTAGCGGGGGGACCTCCTACAATGAGCAGTTCTTA. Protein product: CASTPTSGGTSYNEQFL.

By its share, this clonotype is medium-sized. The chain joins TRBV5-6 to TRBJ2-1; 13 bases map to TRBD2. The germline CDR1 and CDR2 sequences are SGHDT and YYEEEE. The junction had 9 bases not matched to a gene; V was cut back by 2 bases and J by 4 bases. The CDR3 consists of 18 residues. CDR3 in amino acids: CASSFLNSLAGGYNEQFF. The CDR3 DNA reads TGTGCCAGCAGCTTTCTCAATTCACTAGCGGGAGGGTACAATGAGCAGTTCTTC.

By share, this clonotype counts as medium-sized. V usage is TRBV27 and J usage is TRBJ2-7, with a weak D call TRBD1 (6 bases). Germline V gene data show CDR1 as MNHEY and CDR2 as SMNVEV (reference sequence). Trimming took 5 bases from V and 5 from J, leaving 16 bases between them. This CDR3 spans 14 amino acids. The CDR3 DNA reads TGTGCCAGCAGTGTCGACAGGAATCACCACGAGCAGTACTTC. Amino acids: CASSVDRNHHEQYF.

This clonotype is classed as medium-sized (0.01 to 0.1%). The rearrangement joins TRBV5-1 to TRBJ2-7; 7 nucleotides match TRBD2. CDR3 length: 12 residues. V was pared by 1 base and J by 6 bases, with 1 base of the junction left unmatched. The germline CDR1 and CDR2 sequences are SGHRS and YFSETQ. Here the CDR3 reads CASSLPSGEQYF. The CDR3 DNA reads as TGCGCCAGCAGCTTGCCTAGCGGCGAGCAGTACTTC.

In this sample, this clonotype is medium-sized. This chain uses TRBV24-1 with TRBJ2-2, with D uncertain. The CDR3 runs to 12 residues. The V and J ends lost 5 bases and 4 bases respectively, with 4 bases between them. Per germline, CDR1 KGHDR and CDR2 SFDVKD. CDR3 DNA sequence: TGTGCCACCAGTGCAACCACCGGGGAGCTGTTTTTT. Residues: CATSATTGELFF.

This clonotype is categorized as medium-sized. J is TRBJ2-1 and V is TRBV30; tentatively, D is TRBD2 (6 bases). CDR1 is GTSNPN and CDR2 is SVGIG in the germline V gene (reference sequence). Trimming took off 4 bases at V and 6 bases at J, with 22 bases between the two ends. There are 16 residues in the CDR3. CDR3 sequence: CAWNNPPLTSTNEQFF. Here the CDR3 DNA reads TGTGCCTGGAATAACCCGCCCCTGACTAGTACCAATGAGCAGTTCTTC.

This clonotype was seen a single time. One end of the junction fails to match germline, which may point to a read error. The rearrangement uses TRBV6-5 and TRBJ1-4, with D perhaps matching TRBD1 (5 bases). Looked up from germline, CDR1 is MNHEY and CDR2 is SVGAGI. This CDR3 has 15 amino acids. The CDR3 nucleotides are TGTGCCAGCAGTCACTCCCGGGACCGGGATGAAAAACTGTTTTTT. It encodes CASSHSRDRDEKLFF.

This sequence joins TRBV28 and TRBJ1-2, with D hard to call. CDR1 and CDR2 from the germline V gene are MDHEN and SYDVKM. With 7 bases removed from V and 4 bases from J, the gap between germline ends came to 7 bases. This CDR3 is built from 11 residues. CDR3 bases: TGTGCCAGCACCGGGGTCTATGGCTACACCTTC. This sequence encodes CASTGVYGYTF.

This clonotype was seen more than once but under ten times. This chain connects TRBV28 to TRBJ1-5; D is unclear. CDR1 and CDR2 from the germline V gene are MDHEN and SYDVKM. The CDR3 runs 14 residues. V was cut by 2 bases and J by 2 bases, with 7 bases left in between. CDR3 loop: CASSLGDGNQPQHF. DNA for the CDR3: TGTGCCAGCAGTTTAGGAGACGGCAATCAGCCCCAGCATTTT.

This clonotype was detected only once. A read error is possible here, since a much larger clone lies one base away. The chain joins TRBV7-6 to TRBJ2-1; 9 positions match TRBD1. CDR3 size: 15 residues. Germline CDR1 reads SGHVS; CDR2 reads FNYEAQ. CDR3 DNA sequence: TGTGCCAGCAGCTCCCGGGACAGGGAAAGTGATGAGAAGTTCTTC. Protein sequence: CASSSRDRESDEKFF.

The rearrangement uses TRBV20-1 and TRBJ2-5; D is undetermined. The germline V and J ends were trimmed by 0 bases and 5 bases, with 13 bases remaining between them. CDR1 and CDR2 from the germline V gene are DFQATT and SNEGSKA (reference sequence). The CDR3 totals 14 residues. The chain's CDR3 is CSARDHSPTETQYF. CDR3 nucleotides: TGCAGTGCTAGAGATCATTCCCCTACCGAGACCCAGTACTTC.

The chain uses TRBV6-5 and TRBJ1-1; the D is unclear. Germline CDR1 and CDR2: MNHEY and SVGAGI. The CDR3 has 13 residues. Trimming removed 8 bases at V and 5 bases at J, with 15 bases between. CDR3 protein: CASFGRTETEAFF. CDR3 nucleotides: TGTGCCAGCTTCGGCAGGACCGAAACTGAAGCTTTCTTT.

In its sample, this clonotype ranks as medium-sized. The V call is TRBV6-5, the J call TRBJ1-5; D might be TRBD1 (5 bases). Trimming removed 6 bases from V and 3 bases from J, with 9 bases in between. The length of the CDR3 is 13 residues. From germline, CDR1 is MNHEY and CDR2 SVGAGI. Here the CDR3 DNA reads TGTGCCAGCAGATCACAGGTCAATCAGCCCCAGCATTTT. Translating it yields CASRSQVNQPQHF.

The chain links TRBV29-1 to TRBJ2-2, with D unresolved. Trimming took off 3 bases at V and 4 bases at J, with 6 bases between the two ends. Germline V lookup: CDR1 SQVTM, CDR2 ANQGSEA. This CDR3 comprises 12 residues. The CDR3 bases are TGCAGCGTTGATGGTTCCACCGGGGAGCTGTTTTTT. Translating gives CSVDGSTGELFF.

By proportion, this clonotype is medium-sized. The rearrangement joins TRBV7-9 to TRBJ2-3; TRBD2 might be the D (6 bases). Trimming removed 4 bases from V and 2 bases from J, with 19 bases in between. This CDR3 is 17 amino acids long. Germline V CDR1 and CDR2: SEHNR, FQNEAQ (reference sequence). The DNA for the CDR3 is TGTGCCAGCAGCTCCACCTCCGGGGGACCAAACACAGATACGCAGTATTTT. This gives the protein CASSSTSGGPNTDTQYF.

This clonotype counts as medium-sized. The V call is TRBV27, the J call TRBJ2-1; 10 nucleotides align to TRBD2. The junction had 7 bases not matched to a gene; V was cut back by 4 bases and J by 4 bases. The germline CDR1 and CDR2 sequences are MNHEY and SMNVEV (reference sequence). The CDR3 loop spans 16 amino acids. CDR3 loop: CASSSLAGGPYNEQFF. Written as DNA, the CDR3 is TGTGCCAGCAGTTCTTTAGCGGGAGGTCCGTACAATGAGCAGTTCTTC.

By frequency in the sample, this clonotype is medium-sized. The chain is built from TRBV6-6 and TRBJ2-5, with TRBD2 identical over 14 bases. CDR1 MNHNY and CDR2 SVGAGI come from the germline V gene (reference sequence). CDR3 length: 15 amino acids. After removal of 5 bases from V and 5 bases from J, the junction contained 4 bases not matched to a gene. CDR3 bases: TGTGCCAGCAGTCGGACTAGCGGGAGGTCGGAGACCCAGTACTTC. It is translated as CASSRTSGRSETQYF.

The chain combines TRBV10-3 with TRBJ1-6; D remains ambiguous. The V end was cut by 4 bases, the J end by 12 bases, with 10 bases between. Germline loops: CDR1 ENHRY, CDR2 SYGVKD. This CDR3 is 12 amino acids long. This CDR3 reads CAISAPSRPLHF. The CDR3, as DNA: TGTGCCATCAGTGCCCCTTCGCGACCCCTCCACTTT.

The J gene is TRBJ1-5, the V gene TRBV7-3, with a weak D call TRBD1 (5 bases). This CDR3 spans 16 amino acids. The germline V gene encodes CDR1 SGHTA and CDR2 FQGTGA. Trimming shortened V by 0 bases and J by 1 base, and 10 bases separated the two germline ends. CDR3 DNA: TGTGCCAGCAGCTTAACAGGCCAGGGAAGCAATCAGCCCCAGCATTTT. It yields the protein CASSLTGQGSNQPQHF.

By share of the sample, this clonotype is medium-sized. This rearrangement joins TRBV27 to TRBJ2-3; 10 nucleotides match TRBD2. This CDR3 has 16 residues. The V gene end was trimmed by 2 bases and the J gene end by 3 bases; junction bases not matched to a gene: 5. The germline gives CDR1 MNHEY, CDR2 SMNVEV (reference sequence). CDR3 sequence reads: CASSLGASGGTDTQYF. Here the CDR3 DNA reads TGTGCCAGCAGTTTAGGAGCTAGCGGGGGAACAGATACGCAGTATTTT.

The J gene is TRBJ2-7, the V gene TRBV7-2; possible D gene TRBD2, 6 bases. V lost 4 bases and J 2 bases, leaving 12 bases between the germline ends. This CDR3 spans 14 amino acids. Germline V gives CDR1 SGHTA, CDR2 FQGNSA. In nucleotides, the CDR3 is TGTGCCAGCAGCTATGGGACTGCCGCCTACGAGCAGTACTTC. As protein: CASSYGTAAYEQYF.

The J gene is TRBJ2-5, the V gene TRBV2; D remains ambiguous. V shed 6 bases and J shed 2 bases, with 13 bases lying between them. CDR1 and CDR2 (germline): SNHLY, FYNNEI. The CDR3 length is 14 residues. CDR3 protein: CASSPKHLQETQYF. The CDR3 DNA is TGTGCCAGCAGCCCAAAGCACCTTCAAGAGACCCAGTACTTC.

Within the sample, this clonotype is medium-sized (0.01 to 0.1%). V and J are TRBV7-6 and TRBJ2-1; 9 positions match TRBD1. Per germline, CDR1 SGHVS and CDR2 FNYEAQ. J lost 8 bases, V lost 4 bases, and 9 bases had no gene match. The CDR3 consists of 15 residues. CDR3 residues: CASSSRDRESDEQFF. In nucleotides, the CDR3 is TGTGCCAGCAGCTCCCGGGACAGGGAAAGTGATGAGCAGTTCTTC.

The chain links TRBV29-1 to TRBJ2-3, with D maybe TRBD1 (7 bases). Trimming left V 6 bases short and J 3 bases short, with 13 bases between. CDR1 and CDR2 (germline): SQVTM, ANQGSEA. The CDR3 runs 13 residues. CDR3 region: CSVEPGGTDTQYF. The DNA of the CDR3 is TGCAGCGTCGAACCAGGGGGGACAGATACGCAGTATTTT.

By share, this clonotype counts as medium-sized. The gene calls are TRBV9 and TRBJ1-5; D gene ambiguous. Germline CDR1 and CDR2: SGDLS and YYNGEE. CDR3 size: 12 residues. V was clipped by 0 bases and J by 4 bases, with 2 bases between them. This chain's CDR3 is CASSVGNQPQHF. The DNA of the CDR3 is TGTGCCAGCAGCGTAGGGAATCAGCCCCAGCATTTT.